The source of this TCR beta chain is a study of regulatory T cells in long-lasting Graves disease. Stated time point: persistent/refractory GD, antithyroid drugs over 5 years with positive TRAb. After RNA was extracted from PBMCs, the TCR library was made from it. Arm-PCR of CDR3 regions and iRepertoire HTBI primers were used to build TCR beta libraries. One entry per CDR3 protein, called by TCRdb with MiXCR from the multiplex PCR reads. The table has 700,000 or so distinct CDR3 sequences, about 30% seen once. Trimming cost V 2 bases and J 10 bases, with 11 bases left between them. CDR1 and CDR2 from the germline V gene are MDHEN and SYDVKM. The CDR3 runs 12 residues. The sample holds many counts of this clonotype.

This receptor was taken from a female donor with Graves disease. This sample comprised peripheral blood mononuclear cells (PBMCs), obtained when the disease was refractory, from a patient treated with antithyroid drugs. The chain employs TRBV28 and TRBJ1-1; no reliable D call. CDR3 DNA sequence: TGTGCCAGCAGTTTACGGACCTCCTCAGCTTTCTTT. Encoded protein: CASSLRTSSAFF.